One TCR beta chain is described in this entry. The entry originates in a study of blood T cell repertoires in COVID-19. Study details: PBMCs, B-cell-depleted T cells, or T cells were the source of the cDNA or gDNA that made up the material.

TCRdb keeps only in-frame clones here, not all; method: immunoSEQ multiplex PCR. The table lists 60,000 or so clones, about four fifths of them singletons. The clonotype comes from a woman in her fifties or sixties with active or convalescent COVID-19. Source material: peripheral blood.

The CDR3 spells CASSQDPAGTSGGDEQFF. The CDR3 DNA follows: TGTGCCAGCAGCCAAGATCCTGCCGGGACTAGCGGGGGCGATGAGCAGTTCTTC. The chain has TRBV3-1 (or the pseudogene TRBV3-2) and TRBJ2-1; the match to TRBD2 covers 14 bases. Germline V gene data show CDR1 as LGHDT and CDR2 as YNNKEL (reference sequence). J was trimmed by 8 bases and V by 0 bases; bases with no gene match: 9. The CDR3 has 18 residues.